A single sample gave rise to the 27 T cell receptor beta chains below, sequenced in a study of response to subunit inactivated influenza vaccine. TCRdb called the RT-PCR reads again in MiXCR, with one record for every CDR3 protein. The sample carries about 830,000 distinct CDR3 sequences, around 18% recorded once. The sequencing used PBMCs from blood, collected more than 4 days after vaccination. The receptors originated from a man aged 50-60 years who received an inactivated influenza vaccine.

This clonotype was seen at least ten times. The chain joins TRBV12-3 or TRBV12-4 to TRBJ2-1, with D perhaps TRBD1 (8 bases). Between the trimmed V and J ends, which lost 6 bases and 1 base, there was a span of 28 bases. There are 20 residues in the CDR3. CDR3 sequence reads: CASRKQPGQQQGGSYNEQFF. The CDR3 bases are TGTGCCAGCAGGAAACAGCCGGGACAACAACAGGGGGGGTCCTACAATGAGCAGTTCTTC.

The chain couples TRBV12-3 or TRBV12-4 to TRBJ1-6; D is undetermined. This CDR3 is built from 13 residues. Trimming cost V 6 bases and J 7 bases, with 10 bases left between them. The CDR3 loop is CASRPPVNSPLHF. CDR3 coding DNA: TGTGCCAGCAGACCTCCAGTAAATTCACCCCTCCACTTT.

This clonotype was observed many times. An end of the junction does not agree with germline; a read error may underlie this. J is TRBJ2-5 and V is TRBV5-1; 9 bases map to TRBD1. This CDR3 has 13 amino acids. Germline V gene data show CDR1 as SGHRS and CDR2 as YFSETQ. Here the CDR3 reads CASSPGTGETQYF. In DNA form, the CDR3 reads TGTGCCAGCAGCCCCGGGACAGGGGAGACCCAGTACTTC.

This clonotype turned up a few times. The chain combines TRBV24-1 with TRBJ2-6; no clear D. The CDR3 consists of 17 residues. The germline V and J ends were trimmed by 0 bases and 0 bases, with 8 bases remaining between them. The V gene's germline CDR1 is KGHDR and CDR2 SFDVKD. The CDR3 reads CATSDLQEPSGANVLTF. For the CDR3, the DNA is TGTGCCACCAGTGATTTGCAGGAACCCTCTGGGGCCAACGTCCTGACTTTC.

The V gene is TRBV27, the J gene TRBJ2-1, with D unresolved. V was cut by 3 bases and J by 2 bases, with 8 bases left in between. The CDR3 runs to 14 residues. CDR1 MNHEY and CDR2 SMNVEV come from the germline V gene (reference sequence). CDR3 sequence: CASSFGQTYNEQFF. The CDR3, as DNA: TGTGCCAGCAGTTTTGGGCAGACCTACAATGAGCAGTTCTTC.

The V gene is TRBV18, the J gene TRBJ2-7, with D tentatively TRBD1 or TRBD2 (5 bases each). Germline CDR1 KGHSH, CDR2 LQKENI. Trimming pared 6 bases from V and 5 bases from J, leaving 11 bases between. This CDR3 contains 12 residues. The CDR3 protein is CASSLGTDEQYF. CDR3 DNA: TGTGCCAGCTCCTTAGGGACCGACGAGCAGTACTTC.

V usage is TRBV7-2 and J usage is TRBJ2-1, with 7 bases that match TRBD1. Looked up from germline, CDR1 is SGHTA and CDR2 is FQGNSA. This CDR3 is 16 amino acids long. V trimming: 1 base; J trimming: 4 bases; junction bases outside the gene matches: 7. CDR3 sequence (DNA): TGTGCCAGCAGCTTAGGCCTCGACAGGGCGTACAATGAGCAGTTCTTC. Translating gives CASSLGLDRAYNEQFF.

The chain employs TRBV9 and TRBJ1-4, with TRBD1 matching over 9 bases. The junction had 2 bases not matched to a gene; V was cut back by 3 bases and J by 8 bases. CDR3 size: 13 residues. Germline V gives CDR1 SGDLS, CDR2 YYNGEE. CDR3 bases: TGTGCCAGCAGCGGGGACAGGGTCGAAAAACTGTTTTTT. Its protein product is CASSGDRVEKLFF.

The chain is built from TRBV5-1 and TRBJ2-2; D is unclear. The CDR3 runs to 14 residues. Germline V gene lookup returns CDR1 SGHRS and CDR2 YFSETQ. Trimming removed 1 base at V and 3 bases at J, with 7 bases between. The CDR3: CASSLYSYTGELFF. The CDR3 DNA is TGCGCCAGCAGCTTGTATTCGTACACCGGGGAGCTGTTTTTT.

This clonotype has a handful of counts. The genes are TRBV29-1 and TRBJ1-5; TRBD1 matches at 7 bases. Germline lookup yields CDR1 SQVTM and CDR2 ANQGSEA. The V and J ends lost 4 bases and 1 base, in that order; junction bases with no gene match: 4. The CDR3 totals 14 residues. Here the CDR3 DNA reads TGCAGCGTTGGGACAGGCTCCAGCAATCAGCCCCAGCATTTT. Its translation is CSVGTGSSNQPQHF.

V usage is TRBV14 and J usage is TRBJ2-5, with D tentatively TRBD1 or TRBD2 (5 bases each). V lost 0 bases, J lost 2 bases, and 13 bases lay in between. Germline V lookup: CDR1 SGHDN, CDR2 FVKESK. The CDR3 is 16 amino acids. Here the CDR3 DNA reads TGTGCCAGCAGCCAAGAACTGGGACCAACACAAGAGACCCAGTACTTC. Its protein product is CASSQELGPTQETQYF.

This clonotype was detected only a few times. V and J are TRBV7-9 and TRBJ2-3; either TRBD1 or TRBD2 may fit D (5 bases each). V was shortened by 4 bases and J by 0 bases, with 14 bases between the two germline ends. Germline values: CDR1 SEHNR, CDR2 FQNEAQ (reference sequence). The CDR3 is 16 residues long. DNA for the CDR3: TGTGCCAGCAGCTGGGGGAGTAGCGCTAGCACAGATACGCAGTATTTT. Translation: CASSWGSSASTDTQYF.

This clonotype has just a few counts. The chain combines TRBV3-1 with TRBJ2-2, with D perhaps given as TRBD1 or TRBD2 (5 bases each). Germline V gives CDR1 LGHDT, CDR2 YNNKEL (reference sequence). This CDR3 contains 17 residues. V dropped 0 bases and J dropped 0 bases, with 11 bases sitting between them. CDR3 DNA: TGTGCCAGCAGCCAAGATAGGGGCGGGTCGAACACCGGGGAGCTGTTTTTT. Protein product: CASSQDRGGSNTGELFF. Full variable domain (remainder filled in from reference TRBV3-1 and TRBJ2-2): DTAVSQTPKYLVTQMGNDKSIKCEQNLGHDTMYWYKQDSKKFLKIMFSYNNKELIINETVPNRFSPKSPDKAHLNLHINSLELGDSAVYFCASSQDRGGSNTGELFFGEGSRLTVL.

This clonotype has just one count. V usage is TRBV11-2 and J usage is TRBJ2-2, with unresolved D. The CDR3 loop spans 19 amino acids. Germline V gene data show CDR1 as SGHAT and CDR2 as FQNNGV. The V end lost 2 bases, the J end lost 0 bases, and 19 bases lay between the germline ends. The chain's CDR3 is CASSLFRILHLANTGELFF. Here the CDR3 DNA reads TGTGCCAGCAGCTTATTTCGGATCCTACACCTCGCGAACACCGGGGAGCTGTTTTTT.

The chain uses TRBV7-2 and TRBJ2-5; D uncertain. V lost 2 bases to trimming and J lost 5 bases, with 12 bases between them. The CDR3 consists of 14 residues. Germline loops: CDR1 SGHTA, CDR2 FQGNSA. The chain's CDR3 is CASSLRNGEETQYF. The DNA for the CDR3 is TGTGCCAGCAGCTTAAGAAACGGCGAGGAGACCCAGTACTTC.

The V and J genes are TRBV5-1 and TRBJ2-5, with TRBD1 matching over 9 bases. The germline V gene encodes CDR1 SGHRS and CDR2 YFSETQ. The CDR3 runs to 17 residues. V shed 0 bases, J shed 5 bases, and the junction held 11 bases outside the gene matches. The CDR3 DNA follows: TGCGCCAGCAGCTTGGTCCCCGGGACAGGGTCCTCGGAGACCCAGTACTTC. Translating gives CASSLVPGTGSSETQYF.

J is TRBJ2-1 and V is TRBV6-2 or TRBV6-3, with 11 positions matching TRBD2. Germline V CDR1 and CDR2: MNHEY, SVGEGT. The V gene end was trimmed by 6 bases and the J gene end by 8 bases; junction bases not matched to a gene: 6. The CDR3 is 14 residues long. The chain's CDR3 is CASRDLSGGDEQFF. For the CDR3, the DNA is TGTGCCAGCAGAGACCTTAGCGGGGGGGATGAGCAGTTCTTC.

A few counts support this clonotype. The gene calls are TRBV28 and TRBJ2-1; 8 positions agree with TRBD2. The junction had 3 bases not matched to a gene; V was cut back by 7 bases and J by 1 base. This CDR3 comprises 14 residues. CDR1 and CDR2 from the germline V gene are MDHEN and SYDVKM. The CDR3 DNA sequence: TGTGCCAGCATCGGGGGGGGGTCCTACAATGAGCAGTTCTTC. Protein sequence: CASIGGGSYNEQFF.

In its sample, this clonotype was seen many times. The chain is built from TRBV20-1 and TRBJ2-3; 11 bases line up with TRBD2. The CDR3 runs 16 residues. V was clipped by 5 bases and J by 0 bases; unmatched bases: 7. Germline V gene lookup returns CDR1 DFQATT and CDR2 SNEGSKA (reference sequence). CDR3 in amino acids: CSAGQGLAVSTDTQYF. The CDR3 DNA sequence: TGCAGTGCTGGGCAGGGACTAGCGGTCAGCACAGATACGCAGTATTTT.

V and J are TRBV15 and TRBJ2-5; 8 nucleotides line up with TRBD2. CDR1 and CDR2 from the germline V gene are LNHNV and YYDKDF (reference sequence). Losses at the gene ends were 6 bases for V and 5 bases for J; bases not matched to a gene: 17. CDR3 length equals 17 residues. The CDR3 here is CATRGLGLAYEGETQYF. In DNA form, the CDR3 reads TGTGCCACCAGGGGCCTCGGACTAGCTTATGAGGGGGAGACCCAGTACTTC.

The chain joins TRBV4-1 to TRBJ1-6; D gene unclear. In germline, CDR1 is MGHRA, CDR2 YSYEKL. V lost 4 bases and J lost 7, with 11 bases in between. The CDR3 loop spans 14 amino acids. The CDR3 region has the DNA TGCGCCAGCAGCCCCCGTTTTGGAAATTCACCCCTCCACTTT. This encodes CASSPRFGNSPLHF.

This clonotype appeared a few times. The V call is TRBV19, the J call TRBJ1-5; 11 bases map to TRBD1. J lost 6 bases, V lost 7 bases, and 8 bases had no gene match. The CDR3 extends over 15 amino acids. Germline V lookup: CDR1 LNHDA, CDR2 SQIVND (reference sequence). CDR3: CASTSDRGRFQPQHF. CDR3 bases: TGTGCCAGTACCTCGGACAGGGGGCGGTTTCAGCCCCAGCATTTT.

This clonotype turned up a few times. V gene TRBV6-5 combines with J gene TRBJ2-7; 13 positions match TRBD2. The CDR3 contains 17 residues. From germline, CDR1 is MNHEY and CDR2 SVGAGI. After removal of 0 bases from V and 4 bases from J, the junction contained 6 bases not matched to a gene. The CDR3 sequence: CASSYSGTSGNMYEQYF. CDR3 bases: TGTGCCAGCAGTTACTCGGGGACTAGCGGGAACATGTACGAGCAGTACTTC.

This clonotype turned up a few times. CDR3 coding DNA: TGCAGTGCCCGGGGAGGGGGGGCAGCCGGGGAGCTGTTTTTT. Its protein product is CSARGGGAAGELFF. This sequence joins TRBV20-1 and TRBJ2-2; TRBD2 might be the D (7 bases). Per germline, CDR1 DFQATT and CDR2 SNEGSKA (reference sequence). Deletions cut 6 bases from V and 6 bases from J, with 17 bases between. This CDR3 contains 14 residues.

V gene TRBV7-8 combines with J gene TRBJ1-3; D is uncertain. Germline-derived CDR1 and CDR2 are SGHVS and FQNEAQ. CDR3 length: 17 amino acids. V gave up 5 bases and J gave up 0 bases, with 17 bases separating them. CDR3 in amino acids: CASSPRAGASSGNTIYF. The CDR3 nucleotides are TGTGCCAGCAGCCCACGAGCGGGAGCTTCCTCTGGAAACACCATATATTTT.

This clonotype was seen ten or more times. The V and J genes are TRBV4-3 and TRBJ2-2; D is possibly TRBD2 (5 bases). V was shortened by 4 bases and J by 0 bases, with 12 bases between the two germline ends. The length of the CDR3 is 16 residues. Germline CDR1 LGHNA, CDR2 YSLEER. The CDR3 loop is CASSLYSGPNTGELFF. The CDR3 DNA follows: TGCGCCAGCAGCCTATACAGCGGACCGAACACCGGGGAGCTGTTTTTT.

The CDR3 loop reads CASSYSVSVITDTQYF. The CDR3 coding sequence is TGTGCCAGCAGTTACTCGGTCAGCGTAATCACAGATACGCAGTATTTT. This chain links TRBV6-2 or TRBV6-3 with TRBJ2-3; no clear D gene. In germline, CDR1 is MNHEY, CDR2 SVGEGT. The CDR3 is 16 amino acids. Trimming left V 0 bases short and J 2 bases short, with 12 bases between.